This T cell receptor (beta chain) originates from a study of blood T cell repertoires in COVID-19. Adults between about 18 and 89 years of age took part from 24 US areas. Cohort 3 donors counted as recovered after two negative PCRs, clearance, or resolved symptoms. TCRdb's copy holds only in-frame clones and misses some; the assay was immunoSEQ multiplex PCR. The sample shows hundreds of thousands of clones, approximately 90% of them seen only once. This CDR3 has 14 amino acids. Looked up from germline, CDR1 is ENHRY and CDR2 is SYGVKD. The V gene lost 6 bases and the J gene lost 3 bases, with 14 bases spanning the gap.

The chain combines TRBV10-3 with TRBJ2-5; TRBD1 might be the D (6 bases). Sequencing was carried out using PBMCs or T cells enriched from blood (not recorded which). This TCR came from a woman aged 55-70 years who had recovered from COVID-19. The CDR3 bases are TGTGCCATCAGCGGGGACAACGGTAAAGAGACCCAGTACTTC. This translates into CAISGDNGKETQYF.